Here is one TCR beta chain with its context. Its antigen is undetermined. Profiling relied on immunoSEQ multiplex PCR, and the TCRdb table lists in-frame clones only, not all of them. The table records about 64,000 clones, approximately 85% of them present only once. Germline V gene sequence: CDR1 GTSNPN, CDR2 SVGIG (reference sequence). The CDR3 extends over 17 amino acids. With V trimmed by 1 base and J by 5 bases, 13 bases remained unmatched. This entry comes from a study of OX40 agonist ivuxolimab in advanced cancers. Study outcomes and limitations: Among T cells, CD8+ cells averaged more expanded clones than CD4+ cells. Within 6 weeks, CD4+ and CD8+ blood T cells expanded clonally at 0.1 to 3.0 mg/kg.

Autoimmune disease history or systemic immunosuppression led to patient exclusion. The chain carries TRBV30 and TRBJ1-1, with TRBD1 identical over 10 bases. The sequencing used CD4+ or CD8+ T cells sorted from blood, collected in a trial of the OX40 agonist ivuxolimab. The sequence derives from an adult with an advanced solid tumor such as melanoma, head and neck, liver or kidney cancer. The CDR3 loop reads CAWSDLRGQGRGTEAFF. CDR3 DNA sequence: TGTGCCTGGAGTGACCTGAGGGGACAGGGGAGAGGGACTGAAGCTTTCTTT.